The entry that follows covers one T cell receptor (beta chain) sequence. Antigen specificity is unknown. This sample is drawn from a study of cytomegalovirus exposure and HLA in healthy donors. Use of 60 Vbeta and 13 Jbeta primers characterized the PCR. Profiling relied on immunoSEQ multiplex PCR, and the TCRdb table lists in-frame clones only, not all of them. The table has 150,000 to 200,000 clones, over 65% seen once. Unmatched junction bases numbered 12, after V lost 1 base and J lost 3 bases. The CDR3 has 17 residues. Germline loops: CDR1 SQVTM, CDR2 ANQGSEA. Study-level points and caveats: Indistinguishable V segments such as TRBV6-2 and TRBV6-3 were excluded.

This receptor was identified in a man aged 18 to 29 in good health and CMV-seronegative. Material for sequencing was PBMCs. This chain joins TRBV29-1 and TRBJ1-2, with 9 bases fitting TRBD1. For the CDR3, the DNA is TGCAGCGTTGAAGCTCTTAGCGGGACAGGGTTCGACTATGGCTACACCTTC. Its protein is CSVEALSGTGFDYGYTF.